Sequencing of this TCR beta chain was carried out in a study of blood T cell repertoires in COVID-19. As processed by the authors: Estimated nucleated cell counts came from reference gene primer amplification. Some clones are missing from TCRdb's copy, which holds only in-frame ones; the method was immunoSEQ multiplex PCR. For V, J and clone size, that table is used; D and trimming come from the DNA. Here the sample spans 300,000 or so clones, over 70% being singletons. The CDR3 extends over 15 amino acids. Germline values: CDR1 MRHNA, CDR2 SNTAGT. Trimming took off 3 bases at V and 1 base at J, with 11 bases between the two ends.

The TCR was taken from a woman in her fifties or sixties with acute or convalescent COVID-19. Sequencing was performed on peripheral blood. This chain uses TRBV6-4 with TRBJ2-3; no clear D. This CDR3 reads CASSDPYEGTDTQYF. CDR3 DNA sequence: TGTGCCAGCAGTGATCCCTATGAGGGCACAGATACGCAGTATTTT.